This is a list of T cell receptor beta chains from one sample in a study of blood T cell repertoires in COVID-19. Assay used: immunoSEQ multiplex PCR; TCRdb lists only in-frame clones, some missing. Among hundreds of thousands of clones listed, roughly 80% were seen once. Specimen: peripheral blood. All receptors derive from a woman in her forties or fifties with active or convalescent COVID-19. Each CDR3 is given with its conserved first and last residue. The order of the fields is J gene, clone size, V gene, D gene, CDR3 DNA, CDR3 protein. A D gene is named only where the DNA matches it firmly. Clone size is stated in some rows and not others, as once, few, many or a class when expanded.

>TRBJ2-1|-|TRBV30|-
TGTGCCTGGGGTAGCGGCGGGGAGCAGTTCTTC
CAWGSGGEQFF
>TRBJ1-5|-|TRBV28|-
TGTGCCAGCCGCGGGCTAGGAGGGGTTCCCAATCAGCCCCAGCATTTT
CASRGLGGVPNQPQHF
>TRBJ2-1|-|TRBV11-2|TRBD2
TGTGCCAGCAGCTTTAGCGGGACCGTCAATGAGCAGTTCTTC
CASSFSGTVNEQFF
>TRBJ2-1|-|TRBV29-1|TRBD2
TGCAGCGGGCTGGGACTAAGCGATGAGCAGTTCTTC
CSGLGLSDEQFF
>TRBJ1-6|-|TRBV28|TRBD1
TGTGCCAGCAGTTCTAATAACCTAGGACAGGGGGGCTCACCCCTCCACTTT
CASSSNNLGQGGSPLHF
>TRBJ1-2|few|TRBV9|-
TGTGCCAGCAGCGTAGCATCGGACACAGGCTACACCTTC
CASSVASDTGYTF
>TRBJ1-2|few|TRBV15|-
TGTGCCACCAGCAGCTTAAGCAGGAGGGCGGATGGCTACACCTTC
CATSSLSRRADGYTF
>TRBJ1-1|-|TRBV19|-
TGTGCCAGTAGTATGGTCAGGACTGAAGCTTTCTTT
CASSMVRTEAFF
>TRBJ1-1|-|TRBV25-1|-
TGTGCCAGCGGCAGTTTGGCCCGCGGGGAAGCTTTCTTT
CASGSLARGEAFF
>TRBJ2-7|-|TRBV28|-
TGTGCCAGCGCGGGCGCCTACGAGCAGTACTTC
CASAGAYEQYF
>TRBJ2-7|-|TRBV4-1|-
TGCGCCAGCAGCCAACGAGACAGGTCCTACGAGCAGTACTTC
CASSQRDRSYEQYF
>TRBJ2-1|-|TRBV7-2|TRBD2
TGTGCCAGCAGCTTAGACGGGCGGGAGGTGAATGAGCAGTTCTTC
CASSLDGREVNEQFF
>TRBJ1-3|-|TRBV3-1/TRBV3-2|TRBD1
TGTGCCAGCAGCCAAAACGGGGACAGGGGGAACACCATATATTTT
CASSQNGDRGNTIYF
>TRBJ2-7|-|TRBV19|TRBD1
TGTGCCAGTAGTAGTACAGGGGGCGCGTACGAGCAGTACTTC
CASSSTGGAYEQYF
>TRBJ1-2|-|TRBV7-8|-
TGTGCCAGCAGCTCCCCGAATGGGGGGGCAGGTGGCTACACCTTC
CASSSPNGGAGGYTF
>TRBJ2-7|-|TRBV15|TRBD1
TGTGCCACCAGCAGACAGAGACAGGGCACCTACGAGCAGTACTTC
CATSRQRQGTYEQYF
>TRBJ1-2|-|TRBV14|-
TGTGCCAGCAGCCAGGCCCAGGGATCTAACTATGGCTACACCTTC
CASSQAQGSNYGYTF
>TRBJ2-1|-|TRBV7-9|TRBD2
TGTGCCAGCAGCCCCCGACTAGCGGGAGGCTCTTACAATGAGCAGTTCTTC
CASSPRLAGGSYNEQFF
>TRBJ1-2|-|TRBV2|-
TGTGCCAGCAGGGGGGACACAACAGGAGATGGCTACACCTTC
CASRGDTTGDGYTF
>TRBJ1-1|-|TRBV28|-
TGTGCCAGCAGTGTCCCACTCAGGGATCCTTTCTTT
CASSVPLRDPFF
>TRBJ1-6|-|TRBV28|-
TGTGCCAGCAGTATTTCAGGGCTTTATAATTCACCCCTCCACTTT
CASSISGLYNSPLHF
>TRBJ1-1|-|TRBV6-6|TRBD1
TGTGCCAGCAGGGGGGGACAGTTAAACACTGAAGCTTTCTTT
CASRGGQLNTEAFF
>TRBJ2-7|-|TRBV5-1|-
TGCGCCAGCAGCCCCCAGGGTCACGAGCAGTACTTC
CASSPQGHEQYF
>TRBJ1-6|-|TRBV6-6|-
TGTGCCAGCAGGACAGCCGGGGGGGTTAATTCACCCCTCCACTTT
CASRTAGGVNSPLHF
>TRBJ1-5|-|TRBV19|-
TGTGCCAGTAGTATTAATCTTGCCGGGAGGGGCAATCAGCCCCAGCATTTT
CASSINLAGRGNQPQHF
>TRBJ1-5|-|TRBV10-3|-
TGTGCCATCAGTGAGTCGGAGGGATTGGGCAATCAGCCCCAGCATTTT
CAISESEGLGNQPQHF
>TRBJ1-1|-|TRBV21-1|-
TGTGCCAGCAGCAAAGAGGGGGCCAGGGGAGGTGAAGCTTTCTTT
CASSKEGARGGEAFF
>TRBJ1-2|-|TRBV6-5|TRBD1
TGTGCCAGCAGTTACTCAGGGACAGGCATTGGCTACACCTTC
CASSYSGTGIGYTF
>TRBJ1-2|-|TRBV7-9|TRBD1
TGTGCCAGCAGGGCAGGGGGCAACTATGGCTACACCTTC
CASRAGGNYGYTF
>TRBJ1-1|-|TRBV9|-
TGTGCCAGCAGCGCAGACACGGACACTGAAGCTTTCTTT
CASSADTDTEAFF
>TRBJ2-3|few|TRBV6-5|TRBD1
TGTGCCAGCAGTTTCGGACAGGGCGGGACGCAGTATTTT
CASSFGQGGTQYF
>TRBJ2-3|once|TRBV5-1|TRBD2
TGCGCCAGCAGCTTCACTCTTAGCGGGAGGGCCTTAGATACGCAGTATTTT
CASSFTLSGRALDTQYF
>TRBJ2-3|once|TRBV7-2|-
TGTGCCAGCAGCCCAGCCGGGTTTGAGAGGACAGATACGCAGTATTTT
CASSPAGFERTDTQYF
>TRBJ1-2|-|TRBV11-2|-
TGTGCCAGCAGCTCGAGGCGGGGCTACACCTTC
CASSSRRGYTF
>TRBJ1-3|-|TRBV6-1|-
TGTGCCAGCAGTGAAATCGGGGTCTCTGGAAACACCATATATTTT
CASSEIGVSGNTIYF
>TRBJ2-2|few|TRBV7-6|TRBD2
TGTGCCAGCAGCCCGGGGACTAGAAGAACCGGGGAGCTGTTTTTT
CASSPGTRRTGELFF
>TRBJ2-1|-|TRBV24-1|TRBD1
TGTGCCACCAGTGATACTGGACAGGCGACCTACAATGAGCAGTTCTTC
CATSDTGQATYNEQFF
>TRBJ1-2|once|TRBV7-9|-
TGTGCCAGCAGCCCACAGGGTAATGGCTATGGCTACACCTTC
CASSPQGNGYGYTF
>TRBJ1-2|-|TRBV7-9|-
TGTGCCAGCAGCCACAGGGAGTATGGCTACACCTTC
CASSHREYGYTF
>TRBJ2-1|-|TRBV14|TRBD2
TGTGCCAGCAGCCAGCCTATCGGGACTAGCGATGAGCAGTTCTTC
CASSQPIGTSDEQFF
>TRBJ1-5|once|TRBV27|TRBD1
TGTGCCAGCAGTGTCAACAGGGGGCGTTGGAATCAGCCCCAGCATTTT
CASSVNRGRWNQPQHF
>TRBJ1-2|-|TRBV25-1|-
TGTGCCAGCAGTGAGGGGAGCCACACAAGCCTCCTCTATGGCTACACCTTC
CASSEGSHTSLLYGYTF
>TRBJ1-2|once|TRBV5-6|TRBD1
TGTGCCAGCAGCTTCGACAGGGAGAATGGCTACACCTTC
CASSFDRENGYTF
>TRBJ2-1|-|TRBV5-1|TRBD2
TGCGCCAGCAGGGTAGCGGGAGGGTTGACCTACAATGAGCAGTTCTTC
CASRVAGGLTYNEQFF
>TRBJ1-1|-|TRBV7-6|-
TGTGCCAGCAGCGAGATCATGAACACTGAAGCTTTCTTT
CASSEIMNTEAFF
>TRBJ1-1|-|TRBV10-2|-
TGCGCCAGCAGTGATATGAGGACTGAAGCTTTCTTT
CASSDMRTEAFF
>TRBJ2-2|-|TRBV7-9|-
TGTGCCAGCAGCGGGGGGGCGCAGAGGACCGGGGAGCTGTTTTTT
CASSGGAQRTGELFF
>TRBJ2-1|once|TRBV25-1|TRBD2
TGTGCCAGCAGCGGAGGGACTAGCGGATATGAGCAGTTCTTC
CASSGGTSGYEQFF
>TRBJ1-5|-|TRBV18|TRBD1
TGTGCCAGCTCACCCTGGGGGCAGGGGGCATCGGATCAGCCCCAGCATTTT
CASSPWGQGASDQPQHF
>TRBJ2-7|few|TRBV5-1|-
TGCGCCAGCAGCGCAACCGGGTCCTTCTCCTACGAGCAGTACTTC
CASSATGSFSYEQYF
>TRBJ1-1|-|TRBV5-4|TRBD1
TGTGCCAGCAGCCCCTCCCTCGGGACAGGGGGCGACGAGGACACTGAAGCTTTCTTT
CASSPSLGTGGDEDTEAFF
>TRBJ2-7|few|TRBV30|TRBD2
TGTGCCTGGGGGCCCCCCATGGCGGGAGGACTAGACTACGAGCAGTACTTC
CAWGPPMAGGLDYEQYF
>TRBJ2-3|-|TRBV19|-
TGTGCCAGTAGTTTGATGGGAGGAGATACGCAGTATTTT
CASSLMGGDTQYF
>TRBJ2-1|-|TRBV6-5|TRBD1
TGTGCCAGCAGTTATCGGACAGGGAACTACAATGAGCAGTTCTTC
CASSYRTGNYNEQFF
>TRBJ2-1|-|TRBV5-6|-
TGTGCCAGCAGCTTGGGGGCGGGTGAGCAGTTCTTC
CASSLGAGEQFF
>TRBJ1-1|-|TRBV20-1|-
TGCAGTGCTAGTGCCCATAACACTGAAGCTTTCTTT
CSASAHNTEAFF
>TRBJ1-2|once|TRBV7-9|-
TGTGCCAGCCGACTGGGCGGGGGAACATCGCAGGGCTACACCTTC
CASRLGGGTSQGYTF
>TRBJ1-1|-|TRBV6-6|-
TGTGCCAGCAGTTACTGGCAGGGTTGGACTGAAGCTTTCTTT
CASSYWQGWTEAFF
>TRBJ2-3|-|TRBV2|TRBD2
TGTGCCAGCAGTGAAACGGCTAGCGGGAGCCTGGATACGCAGTATTTT
CASSETASGSLDTQYF
>TRBJ1-1|-|TRBV6-6|-
TGTGCCAGCAGAACGATGACAGCCACGAACACTGAAGCTTTCTTT
CASRTMTATNTEAFF